This T cell receptor (beta chain) was recorded in a study of OX40 agonist ivuxolimab in advanced cancers. Whole-study context: Age averaged 60 years (range roughly 23 to 85), and more than 80% were male. About 44% of patients had received prior checkpoint inhibitor therapy.

The germline V gene has CDR1 MNHNS and CDR2 SASEGT. This CDR3 region has 17 residues. Samples were taken at baseline and on day 1 of cycles 4 and 7. Produced via immunoSEQ multiplex PCR; TCRdb's table is partial and in-frame only. The sample lists some 11,000 clones; roughly 80% were seen once. The sample holds one count of this clone. This clonotype originated in an adult with an advanced solid tumor such as melanoma, head and neck, liver or kidney cancer. The sequenced sample was CD4+ or CD8+ T cells sorted from blood, obtained in a trial of the OX40 agonist ivuxolimab. The gene calls are TRBV6-1 and TRBJ2-5, with TRBD2 matching over 8 bases. The J call is uncertain, as TRBJ2-7 better fits the DNA end. In DNA form, the CDR3 reads TGTGCCAGCAGTGAAGTCCGGGGCGGGGGGACCAGCTACGAGCAGTACTTC. Protein sequence: CASSEVRGGGTSYEQYF.